This TCR beta chain stems from a study of CD8 T cells in ankylosing spondylitis. The CDR3 sequence is 17 residues long. The ends were cut back, 5 bases at V and 8 bases at J, with 25 bases in the middle. Germline CDR1 reads SGHVS; CDR2 reads FQNEAQ. Details on this clonotype: Its antigen is unknown.

Each CDR3 protein gets one entry after TCRdb re-called the 5' RACE reads with MiXCR. The table records approximately 300,000 distinct CDR3 sequences, 20% of them present only once. Findings and caveats of the study: The authors reported significant enrichment of disease-linked clones in matched ankylosing spondylitis synovial fluid.

The chain couples TRBV7-8 to TRBJ2-1; TRBD1 might be the D (6 bases). Sequenced: blood, either unsorted or a sorted T cell fraction (not recorded which). This TCR was sampled from a male donor with ankylosing spondylitis or in good health (not recorded which). CDR3 protein: CASSLLGAKTQNHEQFF. The CDR3 bases are TGTGCCAGCAGCCTTCTGGGGGCTAAAACCCAAAACCATGAGCAGTTCTTC.